Listed below are T cell receptor beta chains from one sample, sequenced in a study of shared clonotypes between healthy human individuals. The table came from immunoSEQ multiplex PCR; TCRdb's copy has only in-frame clones and leaves some out. The data show about 2 million clones, roughly 94% seen once. The source material was naive CD4+ T cells sorted from blood. These receptors came from a man aged 18 to 29 in good health. The CDR3 runs from the conserved cysteine through the conserved F or W. Only some rows state a clone size, as once, few, many or a class for expanded clones.

v_gene: TRBV6-6; abundance: -; j_gene: TRBJ2-7; CDR3aa: CASSYSTSGTYEQYF
v_gene: TRBV6-1; abundance: -; j_gene: TRBJ2-6; CDR3aa: CASSEAPPFSGANVLTF
v_gene: TRBV2; abundance: -; j_gene: TRBJ1-1; CDR3aa: CASSPRELTEAFF
v_gene: TRBV5-1; abundance: -; j_gene: TRBJ1-6; CDR3aa: CASSSGPNSPLHF
v_gene: TRBV6-6; abundance: -; j_gene: TRBJ2-3; CDR3aa: CASSLLAAAADTQYF
v_gene: TRBV5-1; abundance: -; j_gene: TRBJ1-2; CDR3aa: CASSLEGQADYGYTF
v_gene: TRBV18; abundance: few; j_gene: TRBJ1-1; CDR3aa: CASSQGTANTEAFF
v_gene: TRBV5-4; abundance: -; j_gene: TRBJ2-3; CDR3aa: CASSLRRESTDTQYF
v_gene: TRBV5-1; abundance: -; j_gene: TRBJ2-5; CDR3aa: CASSFPSGRQQETQYF
v_gene: TRBV30; abundance: -; j_gene: TRBJ2-3; CDR3aa: CAWSVSLGTDTQYF
v_gene: TRBV7-2; abundance: -; j_gene: TRBJ1-2; CDR3aa: CASSLETGDSPYYGYTF
v_gene: TRBV13; abundance: -; j_gene: TRBJ2-3; CDR3aa: CASSLGLAWIPKADTQYF
v_gene: TRBV2; abundance: -; j_gene: TRBJ1-2; CDR3aa: CASSVAERLYGYTF
v_gene: TRBV6-1; abundance: once; j_gene: TRBJ1-1; CDR3aa: CASSELRLNTEAFF
v_gene: TRBV2; abundance: -; j_gene: TRBJ1-2; CDR3aa: CASSDSGGASGYTF
v_gene: TRBV5-1; abundance: few; j_gene: TRBJ1-6; CDR3aa: CASSPDTSSSYNSPLHF
v_gene: TRBV7-2; abundance: -; j_gene: TRBJ2-1; CDR3aa: CASSQGLTVYNEQFF
v_gene: TRBV19; abundance: -; j_gene: TRBJ1-6; CDR3aa: CASSIEAVFNSPLHF
v_gene: TRBV27; abundance: -; j_gene: TRBJ2-5; CDR3aa: CASSLGETQYF
v_gene: TRBV6-1; abundance: -; j_gene: TRBJ1-6; CDR3aa: CASSEPPALHF
v_gene: TRBV7-2; abundance: -; j_gene: TRBJ2-2; CDR3aa: CASSTWGTGNTGELFF
v_gene: TRBV7-2; abundance: -; j_gene: TRBJ1-1; CDR3aa: CASKPVEGINTEAFF
v_gene: TRBV10-3; abundance: -; j_gene: TRBJ1-4; CDR3aa: CAISEAPNEKLFF
v_gene: TRBV15; abundance: -; j_gene: TRBJ2-1; CDR3aa: CATSRGGTSSYEQFF
v_gene: TRBV28; abundance: once; j_gene: TRBJ1-1; CDR3aa: CASSAHRGNTEAFF
v_gene: TRBV21-1; abundance: -; j_gene: TRBJ1-5; CDR3aa: CASSRTSNQPQHF
v_gene: TRBV28; abundance: -; j_gene: TRBJ1-4; CDR3aa: CASRETGGNEKLFF
v_gene: TRBV18; abundance: once; j_gene: TRBJ2-7; CDR3aa: CASSQLGEQYF
v_gene: TRBV10-3; abundance: once; j_gene: TRBJ2-1; CDR3aa: CAIRDRDFNEQFF
v_gene: TRBV6-1; abundance: once; j_gene: TRBJ2-2; CDR3aa: CASREDRGYTGELFF
v_gene: TRBV6-1; abundance: -; j_gene: TRBJ2-2; CDR3aa: CATQRQELNTGELFF
v_gene: TRBV18; abundance: once; j_gene: TRBJ2-7; CDR3aa: CASSPGQGLSYEQYF
v_gene: TRBV9; abundance: -; j_gene: TRBJ2-5; CDR3aa: CASSGTRAASGRRQETQYF
v_gene: TRBV4-1; abundance: -; j_gene: TRBJ2-7; CDR3aa: CASSQDPGQGKYEQYF
v_gene: TRBV4-3; abundance: -; j_gene: TRBJ2-7; CDR3aa: CASSQDLQGLKEQYF
v_gene: TRBV6-5; abundance: -; j_gene: TRBJ1-2; CDR3aa: CASTNTQGQTYGYTF
v_gene: TRBV6-8; abundance: many; j_gene: TRBJ1-3; CDR3aa: CASSTGIPGNTIYF
v_gene: TRBV10-2; abundance: -; j_gene: TRBJ2-5; CDR3aa: CASSERGGAWGETQYF
v_gene: TRBV2; abundance: -; j_gene: TRBJ2-7; CDR3aa: CASTPWTPGDEQYF
v_gene: TRBV10-3; abundance: once; j_gene: TRBJ2-5; CDR3aa: CAISDSGQETQYF
v_gene: TRBV30; abundance: -; j_gene: TRBJ1-2; CDR3aa: CAWIPGTNYGYTF
v_gene: TRBV5-1; abundance: -; j_gene: TRBJ2-5; CDR3aa: CASSRGTSGGALEETQYF
v_gene: TRBV10-1; abundance: once; j_gene: TRBJ2-1; CDR3aa: CASSADSSGHNEQFF
v_gene: TRBV6-5; abundance: -; j_gene: TRBJ2-7; CDR3aa: CASSYSKGLYEQYF
v_gene: TRBV7-2; abundance: -; j_gene: TRBJ2-5; CDR3aa: CASSLALAGAGETQYF
v_gene: TRBV19; abundance: once; j_gene: TRBJ1-5; CDR3aa: CASSIGVGQPQHF
v_gene: TRBV7-2; abundance: -; j_gene: TRBJ1-3; CDR3aa: CASSKRQGNSGNTIYF
v_gene: TRBV6-5; abundance: -; j_gene: TRBJ2-6; CDR3aa: CASRLDRSGANVLTF
v_gene: TRBV6-1; abundance: -; j_gene: TRBJ1-5; CDR3aa: CASRDLYGSNQPQHF
v_gene: TRBV2; abundance: -; j_gene: TRBJ1-2; CDR3aa: CASSEYPGQGSGYTF
v_gene: TRBV5-1; abundance: -; j_gene: TRBJ2-1; CDR3aa: CASRMDNEQFF
v_gene: TRBV9; abundance: -; j_gene: TRBJ2-2; CDR3aa: CASSVVGGAGELFF
v_gene: TRBV18; abundance: -; j_gene: TRBJ1-4; CDR3aa: CASSPNTLQGSTNEKLFF
v_gene: TRBV6-6; abundance: -; j_gene: TRBJ1-5; CDR3aa: CASSAGTVQPQHF
v_gene: TRBV7-6; abundance: -; j_gene: TRBJ2-4; CDR3aa: CASSPGGPVLQYF
v_gene: TRBV6-1; abundance: -; j_gene: TRBJ1-3; CDR3aa: CASSDQIGGGSGNTIYF
v_gene: TRBV25-1; abundance: -; j_gene: TRBJ1-1; CDR3aa: CASSEEGRQNTEAFF
v_gene: TRBV7-9; abundance: -; j_gene: TRBJ2-1; CDR3aa: CASMDRGLIYNEQFF
v_gene: TRBV27; abundance: -; j_gene: TRBJ2-5; CDR3aa: CASSFIGLGKQETQYF
v_gene: TRBV6-1; abundance: -; j_gene: TRBJ1-3; CDR3aa: CASTLMALSGNTIYF